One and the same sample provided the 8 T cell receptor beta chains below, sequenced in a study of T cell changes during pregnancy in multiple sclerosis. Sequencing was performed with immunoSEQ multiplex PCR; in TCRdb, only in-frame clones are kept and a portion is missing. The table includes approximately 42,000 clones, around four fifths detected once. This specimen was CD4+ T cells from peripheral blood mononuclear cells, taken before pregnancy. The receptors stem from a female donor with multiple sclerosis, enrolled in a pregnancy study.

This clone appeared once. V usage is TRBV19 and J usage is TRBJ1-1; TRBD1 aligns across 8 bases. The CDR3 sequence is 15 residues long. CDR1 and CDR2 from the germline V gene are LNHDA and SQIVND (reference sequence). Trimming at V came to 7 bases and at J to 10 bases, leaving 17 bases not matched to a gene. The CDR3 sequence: CASIGGRQGHRLAFF. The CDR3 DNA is TGTGCCAGTATCGGAGGTAGACAGGGGCATCGGTTAGCTTTCTTT.

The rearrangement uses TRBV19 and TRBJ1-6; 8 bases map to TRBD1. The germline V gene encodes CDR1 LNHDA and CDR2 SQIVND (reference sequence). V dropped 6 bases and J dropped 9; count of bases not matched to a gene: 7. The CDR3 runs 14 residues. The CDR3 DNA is TGTGCCAGTAGGCTCTCGGACAGGGTTTCACCCCTCCACTTT. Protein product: CASRLSDRVSPLHF.

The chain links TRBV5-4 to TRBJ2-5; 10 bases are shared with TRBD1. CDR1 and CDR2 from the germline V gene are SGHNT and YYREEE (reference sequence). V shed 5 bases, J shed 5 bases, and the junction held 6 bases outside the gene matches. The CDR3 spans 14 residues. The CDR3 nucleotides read TGTGCCAGCAGTCGACAGGGGGCGGGGGAGACCCAGTACTTC. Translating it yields CASSRQGAGETQYF.

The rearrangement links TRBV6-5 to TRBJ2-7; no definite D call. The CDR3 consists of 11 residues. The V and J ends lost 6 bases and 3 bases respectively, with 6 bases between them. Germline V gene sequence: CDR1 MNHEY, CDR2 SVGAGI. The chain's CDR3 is CASRQHYEQYF. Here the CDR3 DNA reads TGTGCCAGCAGACAACACTACGAGCAGTACTTC.

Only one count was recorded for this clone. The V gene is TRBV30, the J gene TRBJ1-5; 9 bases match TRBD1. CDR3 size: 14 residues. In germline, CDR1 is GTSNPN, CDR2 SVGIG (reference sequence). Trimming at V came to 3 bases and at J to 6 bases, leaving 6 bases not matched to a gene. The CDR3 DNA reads TGTGCCTGGAGACTACAGGGGGCAGGTCAGCCCCAGCATTTT. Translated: CAWRLQGAGQPQHF.

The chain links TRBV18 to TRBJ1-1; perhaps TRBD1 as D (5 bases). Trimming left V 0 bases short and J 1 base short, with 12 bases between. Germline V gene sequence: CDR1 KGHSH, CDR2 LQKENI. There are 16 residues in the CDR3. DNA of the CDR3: TGTGCCAGCTCACCACCCCAGACCGGGGGGAACACTGAAGCTTTCTTT. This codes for CASSPPQTGGNTEAFF.

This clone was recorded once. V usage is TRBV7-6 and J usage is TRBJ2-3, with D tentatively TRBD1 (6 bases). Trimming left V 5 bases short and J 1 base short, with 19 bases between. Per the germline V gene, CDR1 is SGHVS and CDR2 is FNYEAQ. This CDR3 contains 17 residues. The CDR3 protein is CASSLRQGTLGTDTQYF. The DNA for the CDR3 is TGTGCCAGCAGCCTCCGACAAGGGACACTCGGCACAGATACGCAGTATTTT.

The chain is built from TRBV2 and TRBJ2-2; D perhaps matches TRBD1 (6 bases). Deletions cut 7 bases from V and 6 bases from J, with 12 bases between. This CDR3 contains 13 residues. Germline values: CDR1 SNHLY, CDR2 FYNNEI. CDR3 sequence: CASMLGHPGELFF. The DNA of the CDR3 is TGTGCCAGCATGCTGGGACATCCCGGGGAGCTGTTTTTT.